The entry below describes one T cell receptor (beta chain). The antigen remains unidentified. This sample is drawn from a study of cytomegalovirus exposure and HLA in healthy donors. At the level of the study: There were about 85 million unique TCRs (from HLA-typed donors) in an early data release. Study results and caveats: In terms of immune exposure information, only CMV serostatus was available.

With 60 Vbeta and 13 Jbeta primers, the PCR was carried out. TCRdb's copy holds only in-frame clones and misses some; the assay was immunoSEQ multiplex PCR. The top ten clones hold roughly 3.1% of a sample with fewer than 150,000 clones, about 69% of them seen once. Looked up from germline, CDR1 is SGHTA and CDR2 is FQGNSA. The CDR3 extends over 14 amino acids. The J segment lost 10 bases and the V segment lost 0 bases, leaving 3 bases of the junction unmatched. This TCR derives from a man aged 30 to 39 in good health and CMV-seronegative. This chain joins TRBV7-2 and TRBJ2-7; 13 bases are a match to TRBD2. Sequencing was done on a sample of PBMCs. The DNA of the CDR3 is TGTGCCAGCAGCTTAGCACTAGCGGGGGGGATCCAGTACTTC. Its translation: CASSLALAGGIQYF.